The next 3 T cell receptor beta chains were all read from a single sample in a study of blood T cell repertoires in COVID-19. Clones were sequenced by immunoSEQ multiplex PCR, and TCRdb holds only the in-frame ones, with some missing. The table has a few hundred thousand clones, about 87% seen once. The sample comprised peripheral blood. The receptors shown here come from a man in his 60s who had recovered from COVID-19.

The chain carries TRBV6-5 and TRBJ2-3; TRBD2 aligns across 9 bases. V lost 4 bases to trimming and J lost 1 base; unmatched junction nucleotides: 6. The CDR3 consists of 16 residues. The germline V gene has CDR1 MNHEY and CDR2 SVGAGI. The CDR3 loop reads CASSSPSSGGTDTQYF. The CDR3 coding sequence is TGTGCCAGCAGTTCCCCCTCTAGCGGGGGCACAGATACGCAGTATTTT.

This rearrangement joins TRBV6-4 to TRBJ2-1; maybe TRBD1 (6 bases). Trimming removed 3 bases from V and 4 bases from J, with 13 bases in between. Looked up from germline, CDR1 is MRHNA and CDR2 is SNTAGT. This CDR3 has 15 residues. The CDR3 DNA reads TGTGCCAGCAGTGAAAATAGGGGGATGTACAATGAGCAGTTCTTC. The encoded protein is CASSENRGMYNEQFF.

This chain uses TRBV9 with TRBJ1-2; D uncertain. This CDR3 is built from 16 residues. CDR1 SGDLS and CDR2 YYNGEE come from the germline V gene. The ends were cut back, 3 bases at V and 4 bases at J, with 19 bases in the middle. This chain's CDR3 is CASSASLVSPAYGYTF. In DNA form, the CDR3 reads TGTGCCAGCAGCGCGTCTCTAGTTTCACCCGCCTATGGCTACACCTTC. Filled out from reference TRBV9 and TRBJ1-2, the complete variable domain reads DSGVTQTPKHLITATGQRVTLRCSPRSGDLSVYWYQQSLDQGLQFLIQYYNGEERAKGNILERFSAQQFPDLHSELNLSSLELGDSALYFCASSASLVSPAYGYTFGSGTRLTVV.